A selection of T cell receptor beta chains follows, all from one sample in a study of long-term antiretroviral therapy in people with HIV. TCRdb's table, derived via immunoSEQ multiplex PCR, lists solely in-frame clones and lacks some. The table has about 28,000 clones, around 93% seen once; the top ten hold 3.1%. The sequencing here drew on unsorted PBMCs, taken 5.3 years after starting antiretroviral therapy. The receptor set was obtained from a man aged 50 to 60 with HIV. The CDR3 runs from the conserved cysteine through the conserved F or W.

TRBJ1-5	TRBV19	16	CASSIKGQGMGQPQHF
TRBJ1-3	TRBV2	15	CASSDTKSSGNTIYF
TRBJ1-5	TRBV27	14	CASSLETGDQPQHF
TRBJ1-1	TRBV6-5	11	CASSYGDTAFF
TRBJ1-2	TRBV21-1	16	CASSKNRTGGGYGYTF
TRBJ1-2	TRBV5-5	16	CASSLWGQGESYGYTF
TRBJ2-4	TRBV28	18	CASSLVASGGATKNIQYF
TRBJ1-2	TRBV7-2	17	CASSWTTSKAAPYGYTF
TRBJ1-1	TRBV28	13	CASSTQGNTEAFF
TRBJ2-3	TRBV6-5	15	CASSPGAGGAHTQYF
TRBJ2-3	TRBV5-1	15	CASSLDGGRGDTQYF
TRBJ2-3	TRBV5-1	16	CASSLLGQGATDTQYF
TRBJ1-1	TRBV11-2	16	CASSLNDRTANTEAFF
TRBJ2-6	TRBV5-5	16	CASSPYRGAGANVLTF
TRBJ2-7	TRBV7-6	13	CASSLRTNDEQYF
TRBJ1-2	TRBV30	14	CAWSLRGLTYGYTF
TRBJ1-3	TRBV6-5	15	CASSYSRDPGNTIYF
TRBJ2-5	TRBV5-4	16	CASSLARTGGEETQYF
TRBJ1-2	TRBV6-1	13	CASSESTVYGYTF
TRBJ1-2	TRBV29-1	13	CSVVWGLGYGYTF
TRBJ1-2	TRBV30	12	CAWSAQGLGYTF
TRBJ1-1	TRBV18	15	CASSTGQGPNTEAFF
TRBJ1-2	TRBV7-6	16	CASSLDRWGAGYGYTF
TRBJ1-4	TRBV15	16	CATSRGRTGFNEKLFF
TRBJ1-4	TRBV7-3	16	CASSSNKGAKVEKLFF
TRBJ2-1	TRBV5-1	14	CASSLVTSNNEQFF
TRBJ1-1	TRBV5-1	17	CASSWGGGNSGNTEAFF
TRBJ1-5	TRBV29-1	14	CSVETPRGRQPQHF
TRBJ1-6	TRBV5-8	14	CASSLGPVNSPLHF
TRBJ2-5	TRBV5-6	18	CASSPLRDRPGGQETQYF
TRBJ2-1	TRBV5-6	15	CASSFRTGVLSEQFF
TRBJ2-1	TRBV4-3	15	CASSQALAVHNEQFF
TRBJ1-2	TRBV5-4	13	CASSARDRDGYTF
TRBJ1-4	TRBV6-1	14	CASSEKGTNEKLFF
TRBJ2-1	TRBV4-3	15	CASSLGQGWDNEQFF
TRBJ2-2	TRBV6-4	13	CASSDSMTGELFF
TRBJ1-2	TRBV30	13	CAWNLGQIYGYTF
TRBJ1-2	TRBV27	16	CASSPLVAGPLNGYTF
TRBJ1-3	TRBV11-2	16	CASSLARVVTGNTIYF
TRBJ2-3	TRBV10-3	15	CAISEPGTSGLTQYF
TRBJ2-2	TRBV6-5	14	CASKLYKDTGELFF
TRBJ1-1	TRBV5-1	12	CASSLEGQGAFF